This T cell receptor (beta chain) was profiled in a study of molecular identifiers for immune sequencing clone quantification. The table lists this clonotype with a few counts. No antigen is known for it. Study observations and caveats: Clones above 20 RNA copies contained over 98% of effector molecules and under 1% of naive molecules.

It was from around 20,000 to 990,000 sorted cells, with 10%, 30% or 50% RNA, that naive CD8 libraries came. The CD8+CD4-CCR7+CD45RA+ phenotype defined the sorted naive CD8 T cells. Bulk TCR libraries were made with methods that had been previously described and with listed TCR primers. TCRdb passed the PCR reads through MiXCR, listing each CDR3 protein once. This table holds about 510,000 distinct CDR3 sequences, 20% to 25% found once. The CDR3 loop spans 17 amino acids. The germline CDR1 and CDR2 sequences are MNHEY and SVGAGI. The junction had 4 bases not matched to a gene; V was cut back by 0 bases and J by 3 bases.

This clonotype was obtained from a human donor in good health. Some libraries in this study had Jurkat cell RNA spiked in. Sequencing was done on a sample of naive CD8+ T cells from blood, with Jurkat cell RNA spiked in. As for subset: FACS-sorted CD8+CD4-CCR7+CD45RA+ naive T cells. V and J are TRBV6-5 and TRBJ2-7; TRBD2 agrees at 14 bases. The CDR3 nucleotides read TGTGCCAGCAGTTACTCGGGACTAGCGGGGGCCTACTACGAGCAGTACTTC. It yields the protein CASSYSGLAGAYYEQYF.